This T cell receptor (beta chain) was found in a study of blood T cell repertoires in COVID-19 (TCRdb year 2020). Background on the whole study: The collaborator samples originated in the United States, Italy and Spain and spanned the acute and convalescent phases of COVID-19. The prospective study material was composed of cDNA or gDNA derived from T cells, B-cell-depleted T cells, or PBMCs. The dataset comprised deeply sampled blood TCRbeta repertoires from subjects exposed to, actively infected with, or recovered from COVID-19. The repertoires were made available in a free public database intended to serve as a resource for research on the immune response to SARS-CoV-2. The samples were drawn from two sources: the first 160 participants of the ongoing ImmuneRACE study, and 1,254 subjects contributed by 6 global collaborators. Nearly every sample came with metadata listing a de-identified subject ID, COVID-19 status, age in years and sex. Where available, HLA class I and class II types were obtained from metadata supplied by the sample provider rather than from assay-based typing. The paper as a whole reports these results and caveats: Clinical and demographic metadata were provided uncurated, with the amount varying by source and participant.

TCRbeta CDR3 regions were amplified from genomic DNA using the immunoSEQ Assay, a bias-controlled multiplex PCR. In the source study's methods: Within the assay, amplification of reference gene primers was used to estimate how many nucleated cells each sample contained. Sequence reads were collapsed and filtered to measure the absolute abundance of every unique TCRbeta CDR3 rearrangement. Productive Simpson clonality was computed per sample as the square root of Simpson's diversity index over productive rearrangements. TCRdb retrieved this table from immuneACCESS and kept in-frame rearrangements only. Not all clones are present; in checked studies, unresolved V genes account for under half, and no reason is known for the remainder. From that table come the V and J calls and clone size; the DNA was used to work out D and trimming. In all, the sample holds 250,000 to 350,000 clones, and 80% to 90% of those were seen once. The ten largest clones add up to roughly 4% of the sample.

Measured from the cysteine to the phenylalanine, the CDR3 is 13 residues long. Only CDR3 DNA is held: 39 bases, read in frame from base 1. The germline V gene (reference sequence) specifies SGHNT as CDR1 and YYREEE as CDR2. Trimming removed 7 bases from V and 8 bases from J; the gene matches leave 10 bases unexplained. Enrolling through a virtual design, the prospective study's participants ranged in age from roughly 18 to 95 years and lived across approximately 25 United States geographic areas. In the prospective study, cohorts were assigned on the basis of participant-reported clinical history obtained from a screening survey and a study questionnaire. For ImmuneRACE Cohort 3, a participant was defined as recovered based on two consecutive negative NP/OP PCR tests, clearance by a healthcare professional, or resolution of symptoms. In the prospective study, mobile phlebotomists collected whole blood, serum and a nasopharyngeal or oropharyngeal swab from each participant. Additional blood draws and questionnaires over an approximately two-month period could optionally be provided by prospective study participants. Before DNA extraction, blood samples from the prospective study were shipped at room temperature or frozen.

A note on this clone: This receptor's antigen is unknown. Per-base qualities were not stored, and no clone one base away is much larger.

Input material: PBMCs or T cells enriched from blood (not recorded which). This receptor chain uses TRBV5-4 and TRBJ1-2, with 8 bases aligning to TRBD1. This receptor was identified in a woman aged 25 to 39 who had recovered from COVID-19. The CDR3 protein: CASRKQGGGGYTF. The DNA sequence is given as TGTGCCAGCCGCAAACAGGGGGGAGGCGGCTACACCTTC.